This TCR beta chain originates from a study of Ad26.COV2.S vaccination and SARS-CoV-2 variants. For the study at large: Participant was drawn from the COV1001 Ad26.COV2.S trial arm. Intramuscularly, Ad26.COV2.S was given either once or twice, 56 days apart.

TCRdb keeps only in-frame clones here, not all; method: immunoSEQ multiplex PCR. Of 380,000 or so clones in the sample, about four fifths were seen once. The sample holds one count of this clone. What it binds is not known. The treatment is: about 20 received Ad26.COV2.S at low or high dose, single or two shots; 5 received placebo; per-sample allocation not given. The investigators took samples on day 63 after the first vaccine or placebo injection. Study conclusions and caveats: Marked by substantial breadth, spike-specific CD8+ and CD4+ T cell responses were reportedly seen after vaccination. Total responses of T cells may have been underestimated by the analyses of TCR breadth and depth.

The source material was peripheral blood, sampled in a trial of Ad26.COV2.S vaccine versus placebo. This clonotype was obtained from a person aged 18-65 years who received the Ad26.COV2.S COVID-19 vaccine or a placebo.

CDR3 DNA: TGTGCCAGCAGCCAAGGACAGATCGGGCAGTACTTC. This sequence encodes CASSQGQIGQYF. This sequence joins TRBV3-1 (or the pseudogene TRBV3-2) and TRBJ2-7; D might be TRBD1 (5 bases). The CDR3 loop spans 12 amino acids. Looked up from germline, CDR1 is LGHDT and CDR2 is YNNKEL (reference sequence). V lost 1 base and J lost 9, with 10 bases in between.